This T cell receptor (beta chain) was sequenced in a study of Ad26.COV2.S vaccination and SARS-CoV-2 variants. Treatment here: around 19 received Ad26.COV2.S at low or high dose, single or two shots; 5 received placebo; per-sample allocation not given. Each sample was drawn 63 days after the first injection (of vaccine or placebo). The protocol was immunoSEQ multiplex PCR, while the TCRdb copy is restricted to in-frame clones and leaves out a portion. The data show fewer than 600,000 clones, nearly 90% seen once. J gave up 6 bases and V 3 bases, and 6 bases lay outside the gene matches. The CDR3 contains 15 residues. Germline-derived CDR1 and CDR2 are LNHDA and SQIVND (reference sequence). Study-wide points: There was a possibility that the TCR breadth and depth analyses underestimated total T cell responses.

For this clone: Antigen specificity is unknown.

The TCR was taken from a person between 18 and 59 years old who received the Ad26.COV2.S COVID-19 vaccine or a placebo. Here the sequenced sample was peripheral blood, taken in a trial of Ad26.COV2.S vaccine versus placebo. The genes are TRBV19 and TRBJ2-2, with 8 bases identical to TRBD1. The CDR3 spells CASSITGGLSGELFF. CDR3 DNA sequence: TGTGCCAGTAGTATTACAGGGGGGTTATCCGGGGAGCTGTTTTTT.